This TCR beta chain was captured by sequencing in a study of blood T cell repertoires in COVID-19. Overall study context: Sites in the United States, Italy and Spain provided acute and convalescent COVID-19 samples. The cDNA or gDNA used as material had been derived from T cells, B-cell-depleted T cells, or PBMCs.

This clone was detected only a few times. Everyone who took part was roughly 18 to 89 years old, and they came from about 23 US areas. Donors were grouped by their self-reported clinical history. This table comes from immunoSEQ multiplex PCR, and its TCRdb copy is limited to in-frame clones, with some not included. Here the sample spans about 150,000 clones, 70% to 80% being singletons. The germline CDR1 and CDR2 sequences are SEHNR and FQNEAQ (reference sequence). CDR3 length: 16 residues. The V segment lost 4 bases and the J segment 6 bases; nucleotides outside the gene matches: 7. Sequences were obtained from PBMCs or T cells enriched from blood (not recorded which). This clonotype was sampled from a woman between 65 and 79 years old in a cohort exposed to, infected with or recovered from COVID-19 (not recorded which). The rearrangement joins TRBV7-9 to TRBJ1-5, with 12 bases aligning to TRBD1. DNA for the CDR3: TGTGCCAGCAGCTATGGGACAGGGGGCGACAGTCAGCCCCAGCATTTT. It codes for CASSYGTGGDSQPQHF.